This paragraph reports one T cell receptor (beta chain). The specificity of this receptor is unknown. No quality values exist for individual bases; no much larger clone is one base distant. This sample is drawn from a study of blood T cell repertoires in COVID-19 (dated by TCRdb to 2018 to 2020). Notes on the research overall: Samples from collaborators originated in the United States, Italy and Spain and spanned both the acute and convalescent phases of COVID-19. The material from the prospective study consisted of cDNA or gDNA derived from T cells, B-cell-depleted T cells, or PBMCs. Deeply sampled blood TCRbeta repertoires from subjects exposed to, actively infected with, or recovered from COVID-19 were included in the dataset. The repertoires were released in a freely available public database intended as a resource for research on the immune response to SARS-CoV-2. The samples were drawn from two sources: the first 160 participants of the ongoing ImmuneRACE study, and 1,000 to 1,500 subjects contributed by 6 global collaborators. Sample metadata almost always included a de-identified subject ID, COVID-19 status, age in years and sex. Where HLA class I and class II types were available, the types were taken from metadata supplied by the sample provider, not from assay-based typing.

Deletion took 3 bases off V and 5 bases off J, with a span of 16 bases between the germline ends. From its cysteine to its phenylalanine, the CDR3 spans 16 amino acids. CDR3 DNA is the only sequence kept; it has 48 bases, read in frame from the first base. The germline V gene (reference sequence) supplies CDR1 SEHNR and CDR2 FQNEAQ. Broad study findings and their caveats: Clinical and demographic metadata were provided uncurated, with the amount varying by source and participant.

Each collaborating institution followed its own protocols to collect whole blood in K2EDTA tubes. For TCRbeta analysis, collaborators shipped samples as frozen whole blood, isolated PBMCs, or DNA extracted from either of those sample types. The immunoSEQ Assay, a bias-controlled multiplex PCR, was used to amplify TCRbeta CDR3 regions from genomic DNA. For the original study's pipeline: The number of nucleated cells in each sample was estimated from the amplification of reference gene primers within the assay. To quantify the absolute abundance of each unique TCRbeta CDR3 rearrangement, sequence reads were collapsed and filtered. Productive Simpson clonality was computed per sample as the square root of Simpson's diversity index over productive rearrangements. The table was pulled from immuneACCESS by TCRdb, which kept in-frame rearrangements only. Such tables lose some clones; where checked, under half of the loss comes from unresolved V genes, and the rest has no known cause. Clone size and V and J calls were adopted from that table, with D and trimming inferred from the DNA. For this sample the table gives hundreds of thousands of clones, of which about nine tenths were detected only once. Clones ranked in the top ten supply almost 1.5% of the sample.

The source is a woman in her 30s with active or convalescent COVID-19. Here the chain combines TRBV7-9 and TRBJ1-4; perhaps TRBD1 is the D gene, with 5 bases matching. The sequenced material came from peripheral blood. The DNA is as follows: TGTGCCAGCAGCTTGGGGCTAGGGTATATCAATGAAAAACTGTTTTTT. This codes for CASSLGLGYINEKLFF.